This T cell receptor (beta chain) was sequenced during a study of shared clonotypes between healthy human individuals. Whole-study context: There were three CD4 naive, three CD4 memory, two CD8 naive and one CD8 memory plates per donor. The study, taken as a whole, reports: Larger estimated richness was generally seen in naive subsets than in memory subsets. An effect of sequencing depth on clonotype sharing among donors was expected.

The table came from immunoSEQ multiplex PCR; TCRdb's copy has only in-frame clones and leaves some out. Of 2 million to 3 million clones listed, more than 85% are singletons. In germline, CDR1 is LGHNA, CDR2 YNFKEQ. Trimming removed 0 bases from V and 5 bases from J, with 10 bases in between. The CDR3 is 14 amino acids. Concerning this clone itself: The target antigen is unknown.

This clonotype was obtained from a man in his late teens or twenties in good health. Some clones in this sample may be carry-over from other donors' samples. The chain joins TRBV4-2 to TRBJ2-5; D is unclear. Source material: naive CD4+ T cells from PBMCs. Indicated subset: CD45RA+ positively selected. The CDR3 DNA follows: TGTGCCAGCAGCCAAGAGGTGACCCAGGAGACCCAGTACTTC. This codes for CASSQEVTQETQYF.